The 2 T cell receptor beta chains presented below share a single source sample, sequenced in a study of shared clonotypes between healthy human individuals. TCRdb's table, derived via immunoSEQ multiplex PCR, lists solely in-frame clones and lacks some. The sample holds 2 million to 2.5 million clones, over 85% seen once. The sample consisted of naive CD4+ T cells from PBMCs. Indicated subset: CD45RA+ positively selected. The receptors stem from a man between 18 and 29 years old in good health. Some clones in this sample may be carry-over from other donors' samples.

Points on this clone: Additional DNA sequences in this sample encode the identical CDR3. The genes are TRBV5-1 and TRBJ2-7; 10 nucleotides match TRBD2. Germline CDR1 is SGHRS and CDR2 is YFSETQ. The V gene end was trimmed by 0 bases and the J gene end by 2 bases; junction bases not matched to a gene: 2. CDR3 length equals 15 residues. CDR3 sequence reads: CASSLAAGGTYEQYF. In DNA, the CDR3 is TGCGCCAGCAGCTTGGCAGCGGGAGGGACCTACGAGCAGTACTTC.

The gene calls are TRBV4-2 and TRBJ2-2, with 8 nucleotides matching TRBD2. J lost 3 bases, V lost 1 base, and 4 bases had no gene match. In germline, CDR1 is LGHNA, CDR2 YNFKEQ. The CDR3 covers 16 residues. CDR3 sequence (DNA): TGTGCCAGCAGCCAAGGGGGTAGCGGGGACACCGGGGAGCTGTTTTTT. Protein sequence: CASSQGGSGDTGELFF.